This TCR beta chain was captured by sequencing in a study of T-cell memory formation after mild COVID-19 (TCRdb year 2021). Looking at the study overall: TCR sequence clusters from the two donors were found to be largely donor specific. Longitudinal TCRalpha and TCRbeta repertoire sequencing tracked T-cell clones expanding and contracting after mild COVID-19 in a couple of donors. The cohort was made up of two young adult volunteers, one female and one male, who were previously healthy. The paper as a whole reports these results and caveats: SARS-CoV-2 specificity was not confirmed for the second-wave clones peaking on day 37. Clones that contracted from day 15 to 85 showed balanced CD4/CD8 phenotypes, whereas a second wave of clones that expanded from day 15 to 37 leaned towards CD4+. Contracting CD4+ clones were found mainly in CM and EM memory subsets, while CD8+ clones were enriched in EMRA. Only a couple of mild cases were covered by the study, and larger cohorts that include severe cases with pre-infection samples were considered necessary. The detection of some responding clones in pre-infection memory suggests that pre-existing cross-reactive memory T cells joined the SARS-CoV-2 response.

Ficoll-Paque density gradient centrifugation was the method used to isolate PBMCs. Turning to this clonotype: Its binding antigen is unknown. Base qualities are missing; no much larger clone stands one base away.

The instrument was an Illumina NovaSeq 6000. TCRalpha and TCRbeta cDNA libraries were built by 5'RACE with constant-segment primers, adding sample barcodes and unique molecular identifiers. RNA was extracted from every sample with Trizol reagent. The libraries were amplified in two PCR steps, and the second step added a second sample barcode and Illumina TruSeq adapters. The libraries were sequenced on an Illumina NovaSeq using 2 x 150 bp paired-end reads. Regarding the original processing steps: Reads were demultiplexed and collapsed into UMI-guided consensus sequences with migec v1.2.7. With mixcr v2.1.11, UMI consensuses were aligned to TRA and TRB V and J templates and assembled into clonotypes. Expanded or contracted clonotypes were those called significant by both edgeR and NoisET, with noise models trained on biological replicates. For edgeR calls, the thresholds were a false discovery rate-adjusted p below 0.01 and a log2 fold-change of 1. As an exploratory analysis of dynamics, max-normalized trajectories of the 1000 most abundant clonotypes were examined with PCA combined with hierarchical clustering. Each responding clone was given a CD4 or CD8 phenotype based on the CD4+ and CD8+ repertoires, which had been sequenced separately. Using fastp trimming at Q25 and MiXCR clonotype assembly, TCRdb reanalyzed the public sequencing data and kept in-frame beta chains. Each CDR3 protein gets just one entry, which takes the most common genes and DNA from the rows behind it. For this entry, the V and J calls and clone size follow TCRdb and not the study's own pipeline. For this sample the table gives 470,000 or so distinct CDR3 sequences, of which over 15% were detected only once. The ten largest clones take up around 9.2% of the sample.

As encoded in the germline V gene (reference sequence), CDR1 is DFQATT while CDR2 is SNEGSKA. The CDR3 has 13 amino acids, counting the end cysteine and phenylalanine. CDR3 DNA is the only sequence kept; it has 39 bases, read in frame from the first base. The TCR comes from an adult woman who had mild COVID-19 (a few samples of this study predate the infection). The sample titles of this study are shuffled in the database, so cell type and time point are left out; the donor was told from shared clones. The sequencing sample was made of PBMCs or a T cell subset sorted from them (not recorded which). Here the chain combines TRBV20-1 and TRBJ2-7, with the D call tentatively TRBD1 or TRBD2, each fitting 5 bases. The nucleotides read TGCAGCCCCGCCGGGGACCTCTCCTACGAGCAGTACTTC. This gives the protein CSPAGDLSYEQYF.